This is a list of T cell receptor beta chains from one sample in a study of T-cell reconstitution after alpha-beta-depleted transplantation in children. TCRdb re-derived calls from the PCR reads in MiXCR, one entry per CDR3 protein. Here the sample spans hundreds of thousands of distinct CDR3 sequences, around 16% being singletons. The material sequenced was PBMCs from the stem cell graft donor, taken from the stem cell graft. These TCRs come from a human donor who donated a stem cell graft to a child with acute lymphoblastic leukemia. CDR3s include the opening cysteine and the closing phenylalanine or tryptophan. The order of the fields is V gene, J gene, clone size, D gene, CDR3 DNA, CDR3 protein. The D gene is left open where the match is weak. Clone size is given for some rows only: seen once, a few or many times, or a class if the clone is expanded.

TRBV7-7	TRBJ1-4	-	TRBD1	TGTGCCAGCAGCAAGCGACAGGGTTTATATGAAAAACTGTTTTTT	CASSKRQGLYEKLFF
TRBV7-9	TRBJ1-1	-	-	TGTGCCAGCAGCTTAGAGGCCAGTATCAGATCTGAAGCTTTCTTT	CASSLEASIRSEAFF
TRBV16	TRBJ1-6	-	-	TGTGCCAGCAGCCAAAGTGAGGAGTGGGCTTCACCCCTCCACTTT	CASSQSEEWASPLHF
TRBV9	TRBJ2-2	few	TRBD1	TGTGCCAGCAGCGTGCATTCCGGGACAGACGACACCGGGGAGCTGTTTTTT	CASSVHSGTDDTGELFF
TRBV7-8	TRBJ2-3	-	-	TGTGCCAGCAGCTTAGTACAGAACACAGATACGCAGTATTTT	CASSLVQNTDTQYF
TRBV7-9	TRBJ2-7	few	TRBD2	TGTGCCAGCAGCTTAGGTTTTACGACTAGCGAAGAGCAGTACTTC	CASSLGFTTSEEQYF
TRBV20-1	TRBJ1-1	-	TRBD1	TGCAGTGCTAGGGACTCCGGGACAGGGTGGACTGAAGCTTTCTTT	CSARDSGTGWTEAFF
TRBV5-8	TRBJ2-2	few	TRBD1	TGTGCCAGCAGCTTGGCCGGGACAGGGAAATTCACCGGGGAGCTGTTTTTT	CASSLAGTGKFTGELFF
TRBV7-3	TRBJ2-2	few	-	TGTGCCAGCAGCGGGGCCAGGTGGACCGGGGAGCTGTTTTTT	CASSGARWTGELFF
TRBV20-1	TRBJ2-7	few	TRBD1	TGCAGTGCTAGGGCTGAGGACAGGGTCTACGAGCAGTACTTC	CSARAEDRVYEQYF
TRBV25-1	TRBJ2-7	few	-	TGTGCCAGCAGTGCCCCAAAACACTACGAGCAGTACTTC	CASSAPKHYEQYF
TRBV11-2	TRBJ2-5	-	TRBD2	TGTGCCAGCAGCTTAGAGGGACTAGCGGGAGAATTGGAGACCCAGTACTTC	CASSLEGLAGELETQYF
TRBV14	TRBJ1-5	once	-	TGTGCCAGCAGCCAAGTGAATCCCCGTGGGTTCCGGAGGTATAGCAATCAGCCCCAGCATTTT	CASSQVNPRGFRRYSNQPQHF
TRBV4-1	TRBJ1-2	few	-	TGCGCCAGCAGCCACGTGTGGGGGGGAGATGGCTACACCTTC	CASSHVWGGDGYTF
TRBV20-1	TRBJ2-7	-	TRBD1	TGCAGTGCTCTACAGACAGGGGACAGGTACGAGCAGTACTTC	CSALQTGDRYEQYF
TRBV19	TRBJ2-7	-	-	TGTGCCAGTACCCTGGACCAGGGGGGGACCGAGCAGTACTTC	CASTLDQGGTEQYF
TRBV12-3/TRBV12-4	TRBJ1-4	-	TRBD1	TGTGCCAGCAGTCCCGACAGGGTTGAAAAACTGTTTTTT	CASSPDRVEKLFF
TRBV12-3/TRBV12-4	TRBJ2-3	-	TRBD2	TGTGCCAGCGCCAGCGGGAGTGTGGCAGATACGCAGTATTTT	CASASGSVADTQYF
TRBV3-1	TRBJ2-1	-	-	TGTGCCTCCTGCCAAGATGTGGTCCGGGTTCGCTCCTACAATGAGCAGTTCTTC	CASCQDVVRVRSYNEQFF
TRBV20-1	TRBJ2-3	-	-	TGCAGTGTACGGGCTAAAGGAGATACGCAGTATTTT	CSVRAKGDTQYF
TRBV7-3	TRBJ1-6	few	-	TGTGCCAGCAGCTTCGAGAAACGAACAGCCCTCCACTTT	CASSFEKRTALHF
TRBV7-9	TRBJ2-3	-	TRBD2	TGTGCCAGCAGCTTAGCGACTAGCGGAAGCACAGATACGCAGTATTTT	CASSLATSGSTDTQYF
TRBV28	TRBJ1-2	few	-	TGTGCCAGCAGTTTTGGGGGGACCTATGGCTACACCTTC	CASSFGGTYGYTF
TRBV29-1	TRBJ1-1	few	TRBD1	TGCAGCGTTGACAGGGGGCTAAACACTGAAGCTTTCTTT	CSVDRGLNTEAFF
TRBV3-1	TRBJ2-7	-	-	TGTGCCAGCAGTTACGGGTCCGGGGGTACCTACGAGCAGTACTTC	CASSYGSGGTYEQYF
TRBV21-1	TRBJ2-1	-	-	TGTGCCAGCAGCAAAGTTCGAACAGGGGGCGGATTTCACAATGAGCAGTTCTTC	CASSKVRTGGGFHNEQFF
TRBV4-1	TRBJ2-7	-	-	TGCGCCAGCAGCCAACTAGCAGGCGAGCAGTACTTC	CASSQLAGEQYF
TRBV5-5	TRBJ2-7	-	-	TGTGCCAGCAGCTCCACGACCCGCGGGACAAGTGGGGAGCAGTACTTC	CASSSTTRGTSGEQYF
TRBV7-8	TRBJ2-1	-	TRBD1	TGTGCCAGCAGCTTGACCGCCGGGACAGCCCCCTACAATGAGCAGTTCTTC	CASSLTAGTAPYNEQFF